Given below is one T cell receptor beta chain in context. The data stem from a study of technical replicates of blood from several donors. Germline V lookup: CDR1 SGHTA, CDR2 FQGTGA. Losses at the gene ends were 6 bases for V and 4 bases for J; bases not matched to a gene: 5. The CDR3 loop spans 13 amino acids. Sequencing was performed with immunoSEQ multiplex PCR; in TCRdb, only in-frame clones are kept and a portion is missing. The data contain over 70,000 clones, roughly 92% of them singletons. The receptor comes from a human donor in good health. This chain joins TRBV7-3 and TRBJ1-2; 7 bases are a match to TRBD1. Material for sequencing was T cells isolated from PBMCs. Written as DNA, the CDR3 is TGTGCCAGCAGTACCGGGACAGCCTATGGCTACACCTTC. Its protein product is CASSTGTAYGYTF.